Shown below are 5 T cell receptor beta chains from a single sample sequenced in a study of T cells in localized non-small cell lung cancer. Clones were read by immunoSEQ multiplex PCR, and TCRdb kept only the in-frame ones, dropping some. Of some 78,000 clones in the sample, roughly 81% were seen once. The input for sequencing was peripheral blood, taken before any cancer treatment. The receptors come from a man aged 35-75 years with stage I lung adenocarcinoma.

This CDR3 is CASSVGELDRGFYNEQFF. CDR3 in DNA: TGTGCCAGCAGCGTAGGGGAGTTAGACAGGGGGTTCTACAATGAGCAGTTCTTC. The chain employs TRBV9 and TRBJ2-1; 9 bases match TRBD1. The V gene end was trimmed by 0 bases and the J gene end by 3 bases; junction bases not matched to a gene: 10. The germline V gene has CDR1 SGDLS and CDR2 YYNGEE. The CDR3 is 18 residues long.

The chain is built from TRBV18 and TRBJ2-6; D is ambiguous. Germline assignment: CDR1 KGHSH and CDR2 LQKENI. Trimming took 8 bases from V and 0 from J, leaving 17 bases between them. The CDR3 is 17 amino acids. CDR3 DNA sequence: TGTGCCAGCACTGAGACCACTTCCCTCTCTGGGGCCAACGTCCTGACTTTC. It codes for CASTETTSLSGANVLTF.

The chain is built from TRBV9 and TRBJ2-4, with a tentative D call TRBD1 (6 bases). The V end was cut by 2 bases, the J end by 1 base, with 13 bases between. Germline assignment: CDR1 SGDLS and CDR2 YYNGEE. The length of the CDR3 is 16 residues. The DNA of the CDR3 is TGTGCCAGCAGCGTCCTACAGGGATATGCCAAAAACATTCAGTACTTC. Residues: CASSVLQGYAKNIQYF. The whole variable domain, remainder taken from reference TRBV9 and TRBJ2-4, is DSGVTQTPKHLITATGQRVTLRCSPRSGDLSVYWYQQSLDQGLQFLIQYYNGEERAKGNILERFSAQQFPDLHSELNLSSLELGDSALYFCASSVLQGYAKNIQYFGAGTRLSVL.

This chain links TRBV19 with TRBJ1-2, with D possibly matching TRBD1 (6 bases). Germline CDR1 reads LNHDA; CDR2 reads SQIVND (reference sequence). V gave up 9 bases and J gave up 4 bases, with 15 bases separating them. CDR3 length equals 13 residues. Here the CDR3 reads CASHTGSGYGYTF. As DNA, the CDR3 is TGTGCCAGCCACACAGGGTCGGGCTATGGCTACACCTTC.

The V call is TRBV7-9, the J call TRBJ2-4; possibly TRBD1 for D (6 bases). The V gene lost 5 bases and the J gene lost 2 bases, with 16 bases spanning the gap. Germline V gene data show CDR1 as SEHNR and CDR2 as FQNEAQ (reference sequence). This CDR3 is 16 amino acids long. The CDR3 nucleotides are TGTGCCAGCAGCCCTGGGCGTGGACAGACCAAAAACATTCAGTACTTC. Translating it yields CASSPGRGQTKNIQYF.